These 21 T cell receptor beta chains were all obtained from the same sample, sequenced in a study of long-term antiretroviral therapy in people with HIV (dated by TCRdb to the early 2020s). Sequencing of the TRB variable region was done with the immunoSEQ hsTCRB v3.0 assay at survey level resolution. TCRdb holds this immuneACCESS table with in-frame rearrangements only. Some clones are missing; in checked studies, unresolved V genes explain under half, and the rest has no known cause. The sample table holds around 40,000 clones, of which 94% were seen once. Just over 3.5% of the sample goes to the ten largest clones. The sample here was unsorted PBMCs, taken 4.1 years after starting antiretroviral therapy. These receptors were taken from a woman aged 50 to 60 with HIV.

The chain joins TRBV4-1 to TRBJ1-6, with TRBD1 as a possible D gene (5 bases). The CDR3 covers 14 residues. Germline values: CDR1 MGHRA, CDR2 YSYEKL. V lost 1 base to trimming and J lost 8 bases, with 9 bases between them. The CDR3 here is CASSQVRGYSPLHF. CDR3 bases: TGCGCCAGCAGCCAAGTGAGGGGTTATTCACCCCTCCACTTT.

The chain joins TRBV6-5 to TRBJ1-1, with a possible D match to TRBD1 (6 bases). CDR3 length: 14 amino acids. V was cut by 2 bases and J by 4 bases, with 11 bases left in between. CDR1 and CDR2 (germline): MNHEY, SVGAGI. The CDR3 here is CASSYRAGVTEAFF. CDR3 DNA: TGTGCCAGCAGTTACAGAGCAGGGGTCACTGAAGCTTTCTTT.

This chain uses TRBV15 with TRBJ1-2; a possible D gene is TRBD1 (6 bases). The CDR3 sequence is 15 residues long. V gave up 3 bases and J gave up 1 base, with 12 bases separating them. Germline CDR1 LNHNV, CDR2 YYDKDF (reference sequence). The CDR3 sequence is CATSSGRGVNYGYTF. In nucleotides, the CDR3 is TGTGCCACCAGCAGTGGCAGGGGAGTTAACTATGGCTACACCTTC.

The chain has TRBV25-1 and TRBJ1-2; D unclear. Germline loops: CDR1 MGHDK, CDR2 SYGVNS. The ends were cut back, 3 bases at V and 4 bases at J, with 9 bases in the middle. The CDR3 spans 13 residues. This chain's CDR3 is CASSERQSYGYTF. The CDR3 nucleotides read TGTGCCAGCAGTGAGAGGCAAAGCTATGGCTACACCTTC.

This chain's CDR3 is CASSDDTATNEKLFF. CDR3 bases: TGTGCCAGCAGCGACGACACGGCAACTAATGAAAAACTGTTTTTT. The chain recombines TRBV5-4 with TRBJ1-4; D is undetermined. Germline CDR1 reads SGHNT; CDR2 reads YYREEE (reference sequence). V shed 4 bases and J shed 0 bases, with 10 bases lying between them. The CDR3 consists of 15 residues.

The chain has TRBV7-2 and TRBJ2-3; D is ambiguous. This CDR3 is built from 12 residues. V lost 5 bases and J 4 bases, leaving 7 bases between the germline ends. Germline loops: CDR1 SGHTA, CDR2 FQGNSA. In nucleotides, the CDR3 is TGTGCCAGCAGCCCGAGAGCAGATACGCAGTATTTT. This sequence encodes CASSPRADTQYF.

This chain connects TRBV5-1 to TRBJ1-1; no definite D call. Trimming left V 0 bases short and J 1 base short, with 4 bases between. The germline V gene encodes CDR1 SGHRS and CDR2 YFSETQ. The CDR3 contains 13 residues. The CDR3 spells CASSLGGNTEAFF. The CDR3 region has the DNA TGCGCCAGCAGCTTGGGGGGGAACACTGAAGCTTTCTTT.

The chain uses TRBV7-9 and TRBJ1-6, with D tentatively TRBD1 (6 bases). The germline gives CDR1 SEHNR, CDR2 FQNEAQ (reference sequence). Deletions cut 6 bases from V and 5 bases from J, with 11 bases between. The CDR3 is 14 amino acids. DNA of the CDR3: TGTGCCAGCAGGGTGAACAGGGATAATTCACCCCTCCACTTT. Protein: CASRVNRDNSPLHF.

The rearrangement uses TRBV14 and TRBJ1-6; 8 bases are shared with TRBD1. Germline V gene lookup returns CDR1 SGHDN and CDR2 FVKESK. The ends lost 1 base at V and 5 bases at J; junction bases unmatched: 10. The CDR3 extends over 18 amino acids. Here the CDR3 DNA reads TGTGCCAGCAGCCAAGCGGCGGACAGGGCCCTTGATAATTCACCCCTCCACTTT. As protein: CASSQAADRALDNSPLHF.

This clone was seen a single time. V usage is TRBV6-4 and J usage is TRBJ1-6; no clear D. Germline V gives CDR1 MRHNA, CDR2 SNTAGT. The CDR3 runs 13 residues. V was trimmed by 0 bases and J by 10 bases, leaving 7 bases between them. CDR3 residues: CASSDSVRSPLHF. The CDR3 DNA sequence: TGTGCCAGCAGTGACTCCGTGCGGTCACCCCTCCACTTT.

The chain is built from TRBV4-1 and TRBJ2-7, with D perhaps matching TRBD1 or TRBD2 (5 bases each). Germline CDR1 MGHRA, CDR2 YSYEKL. This CDR3 spans 13 amino acids. V was clipped by 4 bases and J by 0 bases, with 7 bases between them. The CDR3 loop reads CASSRGASYEQYF. The CDR3 coding sequence is TGCGCCAGCAGCCGAGGGGCCTCCTACGAGCAGTACTTC.

The rearrangement uses TRBV11-3 and TRBJ2-1; 7 bases line up with TRBD2. Unmatched junction bases numbered 5, after V lost 4 bases and J lost 2 bases. In germline, CDR1 is SGHNT, CDR2 YENEEA. The CDR3 has 15 residues. The CDR3: CASSSEAGTYNEQFF. CDR3 DNA: TGTGCCAGCAGCTCGGAAGCGGGAACCTACAATGAGCAGTTCTTC.

This clone has just a few counts. This chain links TRBV5-5 with TRBJ1-2, with D possibly TRBD1 on 5 matching bases. V was clipped by 3 bases and J by 0 bases, with 9 bases between them. Germline CDR1 reads SGHKS; CDR2 reads YYEKEE (reference sequence). The CDR3 consists of 14 residues. The CDR3 protein is CASSSWGANYGYTF. The CDR3 DNA is TGTGCCAGCAGCTCGTGGGGGGCTAACTATGGCTACACCTTC. Looking up the rest from reference TRBV5-5 and TRBJ1-2 gives the full variable domain: DAGVTQSPTHLIKTRGQQVTLRCSPISGHKSVSWYQQVLGQGPQFIFQYYEKEERGRGNFPDRFSARQFPNYSSELNVNALLLGDSALYLCASSSWGANYGYTFGSGTRLTVV.

The rearrangement joins TRBV5-6 to TRBJ1-2; 8 bases align to TRBD1. The CDR3 is 17 residues long. The ends lost 3 bases at V and 4 bases at J; junction bases unmatched: 14. Germline assignment: CDR1 SGHDT and CDR2 YYEEEE. CDR3 region: CASSSPGQGAQVYGYTF. The CDR3 nucleotides are TGTGCCAGCAGCTCACCGGGCCAGGGGGCGCAAGTCTATGGCTACACCTTC.

This chain uses TRBV25-1 with TRBJ2-1; TRBD2 agrees at 10 bases. The germline CDR1 and CDR2 sequences are MGHDK and SYGVNS. J gave up 4 bases and V 6 bases, and 3 bases lay outside the gene matches. This CDR3 region has 14 residues. The CDR3 reads CASRSGLAYNEQFF. For the CDR3, the DNA is TGTGCCAGCAGATCGGGACTAGCGTACAATGAGCAGTTCTTC.

This rearrangement joins TRBV2 to TRBJ1-2; 7 nucleotides agree with TRBD1. Germline V lookup: CDR1 SNHLY, CDR2 FYNNEI. Trimming removed 4 bases from V and 4 bases from J; junction bases left unmatched: 9. The CDR3 totals 15 residues. DNA of the CDR3: TGTGCCAGCAGTGTTGAGGGGGCGCCCCCCTATGGCTACACCTTC. It encodes CASSVEGAPPYGYTF. Based on the CDR3 plus reference TRBV2 and TRBJ1-2, the full variable domain is EPEVTQTPSHQVTQMGQEVILRCVPISNHLYFYWYRQILGQKVEFLVSFYNNEISEKSEIFDDQFSVERPDGSNFTLKIRSTKLEDSAMYFCASSVEGAPPYGYTFGSGTRLTVV.

The CDR3 is CASRTGGGYNEQFF. Here the CDR3 DNA reads TGTGCCAGCAGGACGGGGGGAGGGTACAATGAGCAGTTCTTC. The chain employs TRBV2 and TRBJ2-1; 7 bases line up with TRBD2. Germline CDR1 and CDR2: SNHLY and FYNNEI. CDR3 length: 14 amino acids. V was clipped by 6 bases and J by 4 bases; unmatched bases: 6.

The chain joins TRBV7-9 to TRBJ2-7; D remains unclear. V was cut by 1 base and J by 1 base, with 11 bases left in between. CDR3 length: 15 amino acids. The germline gives CDR1 SEHNR, CDR2 FQNEAQ (reference sequence). CDR3 region: CASSLDPVGSYEQYF. CDR3 in DNA: TGTGCCAGCAGCTTAGACCCCGTCGGGTCCTACGAGCAGTACTTC.

This rearrangement joins TRBV7-2 to TRBJ2-7; no reliable D call. The germline gives CDR1 SGHTA, CDR2 FQGNSA. V lost 4 bases and J 0 bases, leaving 13 bases between the germline ends. CDR3 length: 15 amino acids. The CDR3 here is CASSSVGGFSYEQYF. CDR3 DNA: TGTGCCAGCAGCTCGGTCGGCGGATTCTCCTACGAGCAGTACTTC.

The chain recombines TRBV9 with TRBJ2-1, with 7 bases lining up with TRBD2. V dropped 0 bases and J dropped 10; count of bases not matched to a gene: 13. The CDR3 loop spans 16 amino acids. The germline V gene has CDR1 SGDLS and CDR2 YYNGEE. The CDR3 sequence: CASSVAPEVAGVEQFF. CDR3 sequence (DNA): TGTGCCAGCAGCGTAGCCCCCGAGGTTGCGGGGGTGGAGCAGTTCTTC.

This chain links TRBV6-1 with TRBJ2-5, with 8 bases aligning to TRBD2. This CDR3 is built from 13 residues. Germline V gene data show CDR1 as MNHNS and CDR2 as SASEGT. Unmatched junction bases numbered 7, after V lost 8 bases and J lost 5 bases. This CDR3 is CASRGGMTETQYF. CDR3 DNA: TGTGCCAGCCGGGGGGGAATGACGGAGACCCAGTACTTC.